This TCR beta chain is drawn from a study of T cells in Graves' hyperthyroidism and ophthalmopathy. Notes on the study in general: Researchers report that a 13 V-J model separated ophthalmopathy from stable hyperthyroidism. The model made its ophthalmopathy prediction, and onset followed a median approximately six months later. Blood also held most thyroid clonotypes expanded beyond 0.001.

The CDR3 extends over 14 amino acids. Each person with ophthalmopathy scored at least 3 on the Clinical Activity Score, reached NOSPECS grade 4 or higher, and had been ill under 3 months. RNA transcripts served as the template for amplifying TCR beta CDR3 regions. HTBI primers were employed in a first-round RT-PCR of the TCR CDR3. TCRdb ran MiXCR on the multiplex PCR reads and lists one entry per CDR3 protein. The sample has roughly 380,000 distinct CDR3 sequences; approximately 18% are singletons. About this clonotype: Its antigen is as yet unknown. At one end the junction does not follow the germline gene, possibly because of a read error.

The sample comprised blood. The source of this sequence is a woman aged 40 to 55 with Graves' ophthalmopathy. The chain uses TRBV12-3 or TRBV12-4 and TRBJ2-7; tentatively, D is TRBD1 (6 bases). In nucleotides, the CDR3 is TGTGCCAGCAGCACAATAGGGGGAGACTACGAGCAGTCCTTC. Translating gives CASSTIGGDYEQSF.